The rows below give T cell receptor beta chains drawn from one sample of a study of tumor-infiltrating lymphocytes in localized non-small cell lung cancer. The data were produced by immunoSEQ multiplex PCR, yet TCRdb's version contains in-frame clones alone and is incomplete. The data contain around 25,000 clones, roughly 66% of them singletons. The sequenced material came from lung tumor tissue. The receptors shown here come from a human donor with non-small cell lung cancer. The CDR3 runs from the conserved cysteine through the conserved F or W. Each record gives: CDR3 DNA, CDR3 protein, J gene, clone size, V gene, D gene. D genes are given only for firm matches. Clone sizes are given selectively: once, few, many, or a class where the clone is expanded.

TGTGCCAGCAGCTTAGCGCTAGGGACAGGGATTCAGCCCCAGCATTTT CASSLALGTGIQPQHF TRBJ1-5 NA TRBV7-2 TRBD1
TGTGCCAGCAGCTTGTGGGGAAACAGGGAAGAGTACTTC CASSLWGNREEYF TRBJ2-7 NA TRBV5-4 NA
TGTGCCAGCTCACTCGTCCGGGACAGTCACTATGGCTACACCTTC CASSLVRDSHYGYTF TRBJ1-2 NA TRBV18 TRBD1
TGTGCCGGCCTGGGGGGCGGGGGCACCGGGGAGCTGTTTTTT CAGLGGGGTGELFF TRBJ2-2 NA TRBV6-1 NA
TGCGCCAGCAGCTATCCAGGGAACACTGAAGCTTTCTTT CASSYPGNTEAFF TRBJ1-1 NA TRBV5-1 NA
TGTGCCAGCAAATTTGAGGGCCCAAACTATGGCTACACCTTC CASKFEGPNYGYTF TRBJ1-2 once TRBV28 NA
TGTGCCAGCAGCGCCGACAGGGTAAAAGGGACTGAAGCTTTCTTT CASSADRVKGTEAFF TRBJ1-1 NA TRBV11-3 TRBD1
TGTGCCAGCAGCTTGGACAGACCCTACGAGCAGTACTTC CASSLDRPYEQYF TRBJ2-7 NA TRBV5-5 NA
TGTGCCAGCAGCTCCCCGAGTGGGGGTGAGACCCAGTACTTC CASSSPSGGETQYF TRBJ2-5 few TRBV5-5 NA
TGTGCCAGCAGCCGCAGGGGGGGCCTCTCTAATGAAAAACTGTTTTTT CASSRRGGLSNEKLFF TRBJ1-4 NA TRBV14 TRBD1
TGTGCCAGCAGCTTAGAGGGACAGGGAATTAATCGTGAGCAGTTCTTC CASSLEGQGINREQFF TRBJ2-1 few TRBV11-3 TRBD1
TGTGCCAGCAACTATAAACAGGGGGATCCCTACGAGCAGTACTTC CASNYKQGDPYEQYF TRBJ2-7 NA TRBV5-5 TRBD1
TGTGCCAGCAATCAGGACAGGGGGATCCACGAGCAGTACTTC CASNQDRGIHEQYF TRBJ2-7 medium-sized TRBV6-1 TRBD1
TGTGCCAGCAGCCGGCCCGGGACAGGGGCGGGGAAGGATACGCAGTATTTT CASSRPGTGAGKDTQYF TRBJ2-3 NA TRBV5-4 TRBD1
TGCAGCGTTTGGGTGGCCTCATCTGGAAACACCATATATTTT CSVWVASSGNTIYF TRBJ1-3 NA TRBV29-1 NA
TGTGCCACGAATCTTGACAGATACAATGAGCAGTTCTTC CATNLDRYNEQFF TRBJ2-1 NA TRBV2 NA
TGTGCCAGCAGTTCCGGACACCGGAACACTGAAGCTTTCTTT CASSSGHRNTEAFF TRBJ1-1 NA TRBV6-5 NA
TGTGCCAGCAGCCCCCTTTTTCCTGGGGACTATGGCTACACCTTC CASSPLFPGDYGYTF TRBJ1-2 few TRBV7-2 NA
TGTGCCAGCAGCTTAGCGTGGGACAGGAACTACGAGCAGTACTTC CASSLAWDRNYEQYF TRBJ2-7 NA TRBV11-1 TRBD1
TGTGCCAGCAGCCCCAGGCAGGTGCGCAACAATGAGCAGTTCTTC CASSPRQVRNNEQFF TRBJ2-1 NA TRBV11-1 NA
TGCAGCGTTCATAGACAGGAGGATACGCAGTATTTT CSVHRQEDTQYF TRBJ2-3 few TRBV29-1 NA
TGCAGCGCCGACGGGGGAGGCGAAAAACTGTTTTTT CSADGGGEKLFF TRBJ1-4 NA TRBV29-1 NA
TGTGCCAGCAGCCCCACGTGGGGCGTCCCCAGCTCCTACAATGAGCAGTTCTTC CASSPTWGVPSSYNEQFF TRBJ2-1 NA TRBV7-2 NA
TGCGCCAGCAGTGAGGGCTACAATGAGCAGTTCTTC CASSEGYNEQFF TRBJ2-1 NA TRBV10-2 NA
TGTGCCAGCAGCTCCCTAAGACAGGGAGGCACTGAAGCTTTCTTT CASSSLRQGGTEAFF TRBJ1-1 NA TRBV5-6 TRBD1
TGCGCCAGCAGCGTTCATATAGAATCCTACGAGCAGTACTTC CASSVHIESYEQYF TRBJ2-7 NA TRBV5-1 NA
TGTGCCAGCAGCTTCACAGCGGTCTACGAGCAGTACTTC CASSFTAVYEQYF TRBJ2-7 NA TRBV7-2 NA
TGTGCCAGCAGCTTAAGAGGACAGAACACCGGGGAGCTGTTTTTT CASSLRGQNTGELFF TRBJ2-2 NA TRBV7-2 NA
TGTGCCAGCAGCTTAGACTCTAGCGGATATTACGAGCAGTACTTC CASSLDSSGYYEQYF TRBJ2-7 NA TRBV7-2 TRBD2
TGCGCCAGCACAGACAGGGCGGTTGGTGGAAACACCATATATTTT CASTDRAVGGNTIYF TRBJ1-3 NA TRBV5-1 TRBD1
TGTGCCAGCAGCTTAAGCCTAGGGACAGCGGGGGGCTACACCTTC CASSLSLGTAGGYTF TRBJ1-2 few TRBV7-2 TRBD1
TGTGCCAGCAGTGTTGGGCCCCGCGAGCGTGGAAACACCATATATTTT CASSVGPRERGNTIYF TRBJ1-3 medium-sized TRBV2 NA
TGTGCCGCCCGGGACAAAGACTACGAGCAGTACTTC CAARDKDYEQYF TRBJ2-7 NA TRBV10-3 NA
TGCGCCAGCAGCCCCCCGCTGAAAAATTCACCCCTCCACTTT CASSPPLKNSPLHF TRBJ1-6 NA TRBV4-1 NA
TGTGCCAGCAGCCCGGGACGGGACTCCTACGAGCAGTACTTC CASSPGRDSYEQYF TRBJ2-7 NA TRBV5-4 NA
TGTGCCAGCAGCTCCCTGACAGGGAACTATGGCTACACCTTC CASSSLTGNYGYTF TRBJ1-2 NA TRBV5-4 TRBD1
TGTGCCAGTAGGGGGGACAGTTTAAGTTCGGTTCAGCCCCAGCATTTT CASRGDSLSSVQPQHF TRBJ1-5 NA TRBV19 TRBD1
TGCGCCAGCAGCTTGGAACAGGGGCGCAATGGCTACACCTTC CASSLEQGRNGYTF TRBJ1-2 NA TRBV5-1 TRBD1
TGTGCCAGCAGCTTCCCCGAGGTGACGACCTACGAGCAGTACTTC CASSFPEVTTYEQYF TRBJ2-7 NA TRBV11-2 NA
TGCAGTGCTCTAGCGGCGGGTGAGCAGTTCTTC CSALAAGEQFF TRBJ2-1 NA TRBV20-1 TRBD2
TGCGCCAGCAGTGGGAGAGCGACGGGATCACCCCTCCACTTT CASSGRATGSPLHF TRBJ1-6 NA TRBV10-2 NA
TGCGCCAGCAGCCCCAACCCGACAGGGGGCAACACCGGGGAGCTGTTTTTT CASSPNPTGGNTGELFF TRBJ2-2 NA TRBV5-1 TRBD1
TGTGCCAGCAGCTTGGGGACTCCCGGGACAGGGAACTATGGCTACACCTTC CASSLGTPGTGNYGYTF TRBJ1-2 NA TRBV5-4 TRBD1
TGTGCCAGCAGTTTCCGTGACCCTTACACCGGGGAGCTGTTTTTT CASSFRDPYTGELFF TRBJ2-2 NA TRBV6-6 NA
TGTGCCAGCAGCCAAGCAGGGCATACCCAGTACTTC CASSQAGHTQYF TRBJ2-5 NA TRBV14 NA
TGTGCCAGCAGCTTGGCAGGGGGCGGAAACTATGGCTACACCTTC CASSLAGGGNYGYTF TRBJ1-2 NA TRBV5-5 TRBD1
TGTGCCAGTAGTCCACGGAGCTATGGCTACACCTTC CASSPRSYGYTF TRBJ1-2 few TRBV19 NA
TGTGCCAGCAGCGTTTTGGCACAGGGGGGCGAGCAGTACTTC CASSVLAQGGEQYF TRBJ2-7 few TRBV9 TRBD1
TGTGCCAGCAGCGACTATACGTACGAGCAGTACTTC CASSDYTYEQYF TRBJ2-7 NA TRBV5-8 NA
TGTGCCAGCAGCTTATTGACTAGCGGGGGGGTCGAGCAGTACTTC CASSLLTSGGVEQYF TRBJ2-7 NA TRBV7-2 TRBD2
TGTGCCAGCAGCTTAGCCGGGACAGCGAACACTGAAGCTTTCTTT CASSLAGTANTEAFF TRBJ1-1 NA TRBV11-1 TRBD1
TGTGCCAGCAGGTCGCAGGGGATCGGGAATGAAAAACTGTTTTTT CASRSQGIGNEKLFF TRBJ1-4 NA TRBV6-5 NA
TGTGCCAGTACCTCCCAACCTGACACCCTGGAAGCTTTCTTT CASTSQPDTLEAFF TRBJ1-1 NA TRBV19 NA
TGTGCCAGCAGCCAAGGGGCCCGAGTGAACACTGAAGCTTTCTTT CASSQGARVNTEAFF TRBJ1-1 NA TRBV4-2 NA